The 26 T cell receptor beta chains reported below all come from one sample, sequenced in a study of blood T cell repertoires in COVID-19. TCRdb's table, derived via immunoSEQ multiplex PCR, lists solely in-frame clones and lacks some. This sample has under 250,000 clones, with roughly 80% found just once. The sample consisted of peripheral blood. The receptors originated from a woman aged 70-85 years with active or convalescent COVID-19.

The CDR3 loop reads CASSSRTTPNEQFF. CDR3 DNA: TGTGCCAGCTCATCTAGGACTACCCCCAATGAGCAGTTCTTC. The chain employs TRBV18 and TRBJ2-1; TRBD2 might be the D (6 bases). The V gene's germline CDR1 is KGHSH and CDR2 LQKENI. The V end lost 5 bases, the J end lost 6 bases, and 14 bases lay between the germline ends. The CDR3 length is 14 residues.

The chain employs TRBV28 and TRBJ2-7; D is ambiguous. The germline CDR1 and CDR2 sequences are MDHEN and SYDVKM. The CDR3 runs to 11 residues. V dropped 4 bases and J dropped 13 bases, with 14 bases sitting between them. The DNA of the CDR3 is TGTGCCAGCAGTTCCTTCAGAGATAGCTACTTC. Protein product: CASSSFRDSYF. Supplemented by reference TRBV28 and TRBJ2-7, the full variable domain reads DVKVTQSSRYLVKRTGEKVFLECVQDMDHENMFWYRQDPGLGLRLIYFSYDVKMKEKGDIPEGYSVSREKKERFSLILESASTNQTSMYLCASSSFRDSYFGPGTRLTVT.

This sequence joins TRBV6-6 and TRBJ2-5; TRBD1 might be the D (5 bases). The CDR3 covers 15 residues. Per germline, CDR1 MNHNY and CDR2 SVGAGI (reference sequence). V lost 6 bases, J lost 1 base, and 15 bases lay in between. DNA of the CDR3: TGTGCCAGCAGCTTCAGAAGAAGGGGCCAAGAGACCCAGTACTTC. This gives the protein CASSFRRRGQETQYF.

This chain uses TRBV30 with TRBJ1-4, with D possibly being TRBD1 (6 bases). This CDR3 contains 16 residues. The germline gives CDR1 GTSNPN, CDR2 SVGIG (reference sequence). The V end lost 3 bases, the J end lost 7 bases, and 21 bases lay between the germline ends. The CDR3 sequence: CAWSTGNQGLGEKLFF. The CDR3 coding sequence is TGTGCCTGGAGCACCGGAAATCAGGGGTTGGGTGAAAAACTGTTTTTT.

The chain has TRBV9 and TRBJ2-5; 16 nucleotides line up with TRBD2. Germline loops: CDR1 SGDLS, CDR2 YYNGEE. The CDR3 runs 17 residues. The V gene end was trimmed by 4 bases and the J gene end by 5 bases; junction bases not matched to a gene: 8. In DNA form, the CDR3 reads TGTGCCAGCAGCCCCCTAGGGACTAGCGGGGGGGCGGAGACCCAGTACTTC. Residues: CASSPLGTSGGAETQYF.

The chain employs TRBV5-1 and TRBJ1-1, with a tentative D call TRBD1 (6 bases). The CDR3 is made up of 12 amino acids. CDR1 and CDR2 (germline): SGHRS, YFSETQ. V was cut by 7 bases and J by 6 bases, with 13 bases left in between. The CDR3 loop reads CASGEQGSEAFF. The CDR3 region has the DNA TGCGCCAGCGGCGAACAGGGATCTGAAGCTTTCTTT.

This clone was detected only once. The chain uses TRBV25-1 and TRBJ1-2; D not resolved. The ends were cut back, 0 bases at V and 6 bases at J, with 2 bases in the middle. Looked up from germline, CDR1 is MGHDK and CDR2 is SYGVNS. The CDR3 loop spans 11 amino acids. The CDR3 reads CASSEYDGYTF. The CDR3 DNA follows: TGTGCCAGCAGTGAATACGATGGCTACACCTTC.

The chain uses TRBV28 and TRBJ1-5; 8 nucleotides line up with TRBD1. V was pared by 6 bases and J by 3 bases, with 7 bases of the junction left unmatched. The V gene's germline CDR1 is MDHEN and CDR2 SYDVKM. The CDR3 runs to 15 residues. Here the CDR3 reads CASSAGTGYNQPQHF. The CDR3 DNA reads TGTGCCAGCAGCGCCGGGACAGGTTACAATCAGCCCCAGCATTTT.

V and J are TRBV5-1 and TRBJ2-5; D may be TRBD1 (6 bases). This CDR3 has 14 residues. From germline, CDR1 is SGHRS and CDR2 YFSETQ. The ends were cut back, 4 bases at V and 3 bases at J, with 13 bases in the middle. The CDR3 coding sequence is TGCGCCAGCAGCCCACGGACAGCCGAAGAGACCCAGTACTTC. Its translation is CASSPRTAEETQYF. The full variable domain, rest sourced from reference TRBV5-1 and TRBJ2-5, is KAGVTQTPRYLIKTRGQQVTLSCSPISGHRSVSWYQQTPGQGLQFLFEYFSETQRNKGNFPGRFSGRQFSNSRSEMNVSTLELGDSALYLCASSPRTAEETQYFGPGTRLLVL.

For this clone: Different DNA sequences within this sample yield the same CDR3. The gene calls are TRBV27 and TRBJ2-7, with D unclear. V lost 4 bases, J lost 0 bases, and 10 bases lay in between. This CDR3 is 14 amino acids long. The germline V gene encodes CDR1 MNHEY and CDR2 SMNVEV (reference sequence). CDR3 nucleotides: TGTGCCAGCAGTTACCGCGGTAGCTCCTACGAGCAGTACTTC. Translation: CASSYRGSSYEQYF.

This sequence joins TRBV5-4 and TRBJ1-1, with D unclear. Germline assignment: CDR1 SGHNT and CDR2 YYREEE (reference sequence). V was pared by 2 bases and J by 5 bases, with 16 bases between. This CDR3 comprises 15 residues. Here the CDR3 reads CASSLNTAAGTEAFF. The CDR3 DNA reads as TGTGCCAGCAGCTTAAACACGGCCGCGGGGACTGAAGCTTTCTTT.

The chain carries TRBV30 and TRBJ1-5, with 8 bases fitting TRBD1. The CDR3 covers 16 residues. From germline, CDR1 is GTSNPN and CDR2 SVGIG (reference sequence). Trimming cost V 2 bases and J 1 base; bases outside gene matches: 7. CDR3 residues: CAWSFSHRGSNQPQHF. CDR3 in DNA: TGTGCCTGGAGTTTTTCTCACAGGGGGAGCAATCAGCCCCAGCATTTT.

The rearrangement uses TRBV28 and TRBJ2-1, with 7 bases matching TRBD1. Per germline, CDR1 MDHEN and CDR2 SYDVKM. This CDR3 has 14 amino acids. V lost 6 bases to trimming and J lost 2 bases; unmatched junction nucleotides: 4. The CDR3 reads CASSSGGPYNEQFF. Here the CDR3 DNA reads TGTGCCAGCAGCTCAGGGGGTCCCTACAATGAGCAGTTCTTC.

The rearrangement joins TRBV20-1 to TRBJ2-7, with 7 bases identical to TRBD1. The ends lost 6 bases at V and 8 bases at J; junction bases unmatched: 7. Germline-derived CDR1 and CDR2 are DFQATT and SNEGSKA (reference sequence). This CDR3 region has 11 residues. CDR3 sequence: CSARDREQQYF. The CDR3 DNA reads TGCAGTGCCCGCGACAGGGAGCAGCAGTACTTC.

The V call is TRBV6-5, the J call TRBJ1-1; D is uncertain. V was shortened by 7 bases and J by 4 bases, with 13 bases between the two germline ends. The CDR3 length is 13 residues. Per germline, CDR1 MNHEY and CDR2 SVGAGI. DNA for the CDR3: TGTGCCAGCAACCTGGATCGGGGCACTGAAGCTTTCTTT. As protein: CASNLDRGTEAFF.

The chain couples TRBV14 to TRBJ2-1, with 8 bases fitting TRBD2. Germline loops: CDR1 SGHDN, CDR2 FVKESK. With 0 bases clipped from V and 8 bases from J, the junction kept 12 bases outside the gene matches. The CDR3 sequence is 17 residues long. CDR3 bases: TGTGCCAGCAGCCAAGATACGTCCAGCGGGAGCATCTATGAGCAGTTCTTC. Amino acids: CASSQDTSSGSIYEQFF.

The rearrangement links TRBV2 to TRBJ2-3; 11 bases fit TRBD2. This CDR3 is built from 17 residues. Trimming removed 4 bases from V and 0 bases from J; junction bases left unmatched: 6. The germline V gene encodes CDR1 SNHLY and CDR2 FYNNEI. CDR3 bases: TGTGCCAGCAGTGTTACTAGCGGGAGATCTAGCACAGATACGCAGTATTTT. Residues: CASSVTSGRSSTDTQYF. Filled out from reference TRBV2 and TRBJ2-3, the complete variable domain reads EPEVTQTPSHQVTQMGQEVILRCVPISNHLYFYWYRQILGQKVEFLVSFYNNEISEKSEIFDDQFSVERPDGSNFTLKIRSTKLEDSAMYFCASSVTSGRSSTDTQYFGPGTRLTVL.

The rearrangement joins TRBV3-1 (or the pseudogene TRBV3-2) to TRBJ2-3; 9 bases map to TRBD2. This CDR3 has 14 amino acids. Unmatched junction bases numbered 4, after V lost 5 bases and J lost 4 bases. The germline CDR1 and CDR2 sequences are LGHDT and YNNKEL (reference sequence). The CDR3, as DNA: TGTGCCAGCAGCAGGACTAGCGTGTCAGATACGCAGTATTTT. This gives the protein CASSRTSVSDTQYF.

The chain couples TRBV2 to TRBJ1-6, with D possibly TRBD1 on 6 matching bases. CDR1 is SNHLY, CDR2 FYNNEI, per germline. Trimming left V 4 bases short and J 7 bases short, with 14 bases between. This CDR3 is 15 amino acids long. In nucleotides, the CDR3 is TGTGCCAGCAGTGTCGAAAGGGGGGGAAATTCACCCCTCCACTTT. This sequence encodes CASSVERGGNSPLHF.

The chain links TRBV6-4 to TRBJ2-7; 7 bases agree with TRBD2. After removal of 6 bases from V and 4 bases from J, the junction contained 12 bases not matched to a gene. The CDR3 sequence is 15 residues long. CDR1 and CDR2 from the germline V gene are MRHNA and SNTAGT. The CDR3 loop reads CASRGLGEGRYEQYF. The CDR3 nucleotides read TGTGCCAGCAGAGGCCTCGGGGAGGGCCGGTACGAGCAGTACTTC.

The CDR3 sequence: CASSAQPHRDEQFF. CDR3 coding DNA: TGTGCCAGCAGTGCCCAGCCTCACAGGGATGAGCAGTTCTTC. This chain connects TRBV2 to TRBJ2-1; D perhaps matches TRBD1 (6 bases). The germline V gene has CDR1 SNHLY and CDR2 FYNNEI. There are 14 residues in the CDR3. The V end lost 4 bases, the J end lost 8 bases, and 15 bases lay between the germline ends.

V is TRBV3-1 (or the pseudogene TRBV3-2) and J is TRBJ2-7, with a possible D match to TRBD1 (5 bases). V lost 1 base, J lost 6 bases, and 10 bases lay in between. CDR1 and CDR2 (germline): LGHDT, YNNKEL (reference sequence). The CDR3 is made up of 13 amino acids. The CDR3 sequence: CASSQVRQGEQYF. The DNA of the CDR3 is TGTGCCAGCAGCCAAGTCCGTCAGGGCGAGCAGTACTTC.

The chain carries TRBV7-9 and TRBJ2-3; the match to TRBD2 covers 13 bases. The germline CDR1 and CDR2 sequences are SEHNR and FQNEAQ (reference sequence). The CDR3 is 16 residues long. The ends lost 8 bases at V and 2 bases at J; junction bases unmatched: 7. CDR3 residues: CASQRLAGGLTDTQYF. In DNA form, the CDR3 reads TGTGCCAGCCAACGACTAGCGGGGGGACTCACAGATACGCAGTATTTT.

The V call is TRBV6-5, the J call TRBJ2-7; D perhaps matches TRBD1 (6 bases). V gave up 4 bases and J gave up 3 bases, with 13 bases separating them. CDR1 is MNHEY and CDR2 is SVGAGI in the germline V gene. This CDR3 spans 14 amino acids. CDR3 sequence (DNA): TGTGCCAGCAGTTCCGGGCAGGGGTTCTACGAGCAGTACTTC. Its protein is CASSSGQGFYEQYF.

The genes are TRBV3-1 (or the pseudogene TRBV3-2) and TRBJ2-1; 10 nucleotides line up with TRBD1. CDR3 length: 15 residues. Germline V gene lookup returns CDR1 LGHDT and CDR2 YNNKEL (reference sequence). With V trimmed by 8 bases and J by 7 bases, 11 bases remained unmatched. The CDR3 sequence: CASRRTGGLGNEQFF. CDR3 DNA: TGTGCCAGCCGGAGGACAGGGGGACTAGGGAATGAGCAGTTCTTC.

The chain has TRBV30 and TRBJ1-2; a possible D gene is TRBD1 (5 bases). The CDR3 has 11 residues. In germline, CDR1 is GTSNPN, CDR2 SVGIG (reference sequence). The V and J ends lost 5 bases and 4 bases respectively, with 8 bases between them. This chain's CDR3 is CAWQDSYGYTF. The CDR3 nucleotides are TGTGCCTGGCAAGACAGCTATGGCTACACCTTC.